These 15 T cell receptor beta chains originate from one sample sequenced in a study of T cell responses to AZD1222 COVID-19 vaccine. Here immunoSEQ multiplex PCR was the method, and the copy in TCRdb shows in-frame clones only, minus some. The sample carries about 190,000 clones, under 95% recorded once. This specimen was peripheral blood, taken on day 0 of AZD1222 vaccination. These receptors were collected from an adult in good health.

The rearrangement uses TRBV15 and TRBJ2-7, with D hard to call. Germline V CDR1 and CDR2: LNHNV, YYDKDF (reference sequence). The V gene lost 0 bases and the J gene lost 4 bases, with 7 bases spanning the gap. The CDR3 length is 13 residues. The CDR3 DNA follows: TGTGCCACCAGCAGAGATAACCCGTACGAGCAGTACTTC. Encoded protein: CATSRDNPYEQYF.

This clone showed up just once. This sequence joins TRBV7-2 and TRBJ2-6; 7 bases line up with TRBD1. Germline trimming cut 10 bases from V and 1 base from J; bases unmatched to any gene: 1. From germline, CDR1 is SGHTA and CDR2 FQGNSA. The length of the CDR3 is 13 residues. CDR3 coding DNA: TGTGCCAAGGACAGGTCTGGGGCCAACGTCCTGACTTTC. Protein product: CAKDRSGANVLTF.

The rearrangement joins TRBV21-1 to TRBJ1-5. TRBV21-1 is shown as a pseudogene. This CDR3 contains 14 residues. CDR3 region: CASSKSGKRVPQHF. The CDR3 region has the DNA TGTGCCAGCAGCAAAAGTGGGAAACGGGTGCCCCAGCATTTT.

J is TRBJ2-3 and V is TRBV5-6; D is tentatively TRBD1 or TRBD2 (5 bases each). Germline loops: CDR1 SGHDT, CDR2 YYEEEE. V was pared by 2 bases and J by 4 bases, with 8 bases between. The CDR3 contains 13 residues. CDR3 amino acids: CASSFMGADTQYF. Here the CDR3 DNA reads TGTGCCAGCAGCTTTATGGGGGCAGATACGCAGTATTTT.

This sequence joins TRBV28 and TRBJ1-5; tentatively, D is TRBD1 (5 bases). The CDR3 has 15 residues. Germline V lookup: CDR1 MDHEN, CDR2 SYDVKM. Trimming stripped 10 bases from V and 1 base from J, with 17 bases between. The CDR3: CATRSEGKSNQPQHF. The CDR3 coding sequence is TGTGCCACCCGGAGTGAGGGGAAGAGCAATCAGCCCCAGCATTTT.

This chain links TRBV28 with TRBJ1-3, with TRBD1 identical over 7 bases. Germline lookup yields CDR1 MDHEN and CDR2 SYDVKM. The CDR3 has 17 residues. J lost 6 bases, V lost 5 bases, and 16 bases had no gene match. CDR3 nucleotide sequence: TGTGCCAGCAGTCCCCCTTTACCGGGACAGAGAGAAAACACCATATATTTT. Its protein is CASSPPLPGQRENTIYF.

This clone was seen a few times. The chain uses TRBV11-2 and TRBJ1-4, with D uncertain. Germline assignment: CDR1 SGHAT and CDR2 FQNNGV. Between the trimmed V and J ends, which lost 0 bases and 6 bases, there was a span of 14 bases. The CDR3 has 16 residues. CDR3 residues: CASSLDVARGDEKLFF. CDR3 DNA sequence: TGTGCCAGCAGCTTAGATGTGGCCAGAGGTGATGAAAAACTGTTTTTT.

The V call is TRBV7-2, the J call TRBJ2-7; 8 bases fit TRBD2. This CDR3 is built from 14 residues. J gave up 5 bases and V 1 base, and 4 bases lay outside the gene matches. CDR1 SGHTA and CDR2 FQGNSA come from the germline V gene. CDR3 residues: CASSLGLANNEQYF. CDR3 nucleotides: TGTGCCAGCAGCTTAGGACTAGCGAATAACGAGCAGTACTTC.

The chain links TRBV2 to TRBJ1-6; maybe TRBD1 (5 bases). The CDR3 is made up of 14 amino acids. Deletions cut 4 bases from V and 4 bases from J, with 8 bases between. From germline, CDR1 is SNHLY and CDR2 FYNNEI. CDR3 bases: TGTGCCAGCAGTGGACAGACTTATAATTCACCCCTCCACTTT. The encoded protein is CASSGQTYNSPLHF.

In this sample, this clone turned up a few times. J is TRBJ1-4 and V is TRBV28; 9 nucleotides line up with TRBD1. Germline V lookup: CDR1 MDHEN, CDR2 SYDVKM. Trimming removed 6 bases from V and 7 bases from J; junction bases left unmatched: 9. CDR3 size: 15 residues. The CDR3 loop reads CASSPPGTGREKLFF. The CDR3 region has the DNA TGTGCCAGCAGCCCACCCGGGACAGGGCGTGAAAAACTGTTTTTT.

This clone was seen a few times. The chain couples TRBV7-2 to TRBJ1-2; D might be TRBD1 (5 bases). Trimming took off 0 bases at V and 5 bases at J, with 13 bases between the two ends. Germline loops: CDR1 SGHTA, CDR2 FQGNSA. This CDR3 has 15 amino acids. DNA of the CDR3: TGTGCCAGCAGCTTAGCGTACGGAGGGGCGTATGGCTACACCTTC. Translated: CASSLAYGGAYGYTF.

The CDR3: CSIWTGDTEAFF. In DNA, the CDR3 is TGCAGCATATGGACAGGGGACACTGAAGCTTTCTTT. This chain joins TRBV29-1 and TRBJ1-1; TRBD1 aligns across 9 bases. V lost 8 bases and J lost 3; bases outside the gene matches: 4. This CDR3 is 12 amino acids long. CDR1 and CDR2 from the germline V gene are SQVTM and ANQGSEA.

This chain links TRBV11-3 with TRBJ1-5; D unresolved. Germline CDR1 and CDR2: SGHNT and YENEEA. The CDR3 runs 11 residues. Trimming took 1 base from V and 10 from J, leaving 5 bases between them. As DNA, the CDR3 is TGTGCCAGCAGCTTAGGTCGTCCCCAGCATTTT. Translated, it gives CASSLGRPQHF.

This chain joins TRBV7-2 and TRBJ2-3; TRBD2 aligns across 8 bases. The CDR3 has 15 amino acids. Germline V gene lookup returns CDR1 SGHTA and CDR2 FQGNSA. The V gene end was trimmed by 2 bases and the J gene end by 1 base; junction bases not matched to a gene: 2. CDR3 bases: TGTGCCAGCAGCTTAACTAGCGGCGGCACAGATACGCAGTATTTT. It yields the protein CASSLTSGGTDTQYF.

The V call is TRBV3-1 (or the pseudogene TRBV3-2), the J call TRBJ1-2; TRBD1 agrees at 9 bases. In germline, CDR1 is LGHDT, CDR2 YNNKEL (reference sequence). CDR3 length equals 15 residues. V shed 0 bases, J shed 7 bases, and the junction held 6 bases outside the gene matches. The CDR3 loop reads CASSQDLDRGFGYTF. The CDR3 DNA reads as TGTGCCAGCAGCCAAGATTTGGACAGGGGTTTTGGCTACACCTTC.